This is a list of T cell receptor beta chains from one sample in a study of blood T cell repertoires in COVID-19. Profiling relied on immunoSEQ multiplex PCR, and the TCRdb table lists in-frame clones only, not all of them. The sample holds roughly 49,000 clones; roughly 91% are singletons and the top ten take over 5.5%. The sequenced sample consisted of peripheral blood. These receptors all stem from a man in his forties or fifties with active COVID-19. The CDR3 runs from the conserved cysteine through the conserved F or W. Each record gives: clone size, V gene, D gene, J gene, CDR3 protein, CDR3 DNA. D genes are given only for firm matches. Only part of the rows carry a size: once, few, many, or a class if the clone is expanded.

.	TRBV12-5	.	TRBJ1-2	CASGALNYGYTF	TGTGCTAGTGGCGCCCTTAACTATGGTTACACCTTC
.	TRBV5-1	TRBD1	TRBJ2-3	CASSLFGRTGQTDTQYF	TGCGCCAGCAGCTTGTTTGGACGGACAGGGCAGACAGATACGCAGTATTTT
.	TRBV27	.	TRBJ2-1	CASSPFSYNEQFF	TGTGCCAGCAGTCCATTCTCCTACAATGAGCAGTTCTTC
.	TRBV2	.	TRBJ2-3	CASSEVADTQYF	TGTGCCAGCAGTGAAGTAGCGGATACGCAGTATTTT
.	TRBV7-9	.	TRBJ2-7	CASSLGTPYEQYF	TGTGCCAGCAGCTTGGGGACACCCTACGAGCAGTACTTC
.	TRBV28	TRBD2	TRBJ2-1	CASKTGTSVNEQFF	TGTGCCAGCAAAACCGGGACTAGTGTCAATGAGCAGTTCTTC
.	TRBV7-9	.	TRBJ1-2	CASSLDQFRQRGYGYTF	TGTGCCAGCAGCTTAGATCAGTTTAGGCAAAGGGGTTATGGCTACACCTTC
.	TRBV5-5	.	TRBJ2-7	CASSVTVEQYF	TGTGCCAGCAGCGTAACAGTTGAGCAGTACTTC
.	TRBV24-1	.	TRBJ1-2	CATEVLYGYTF	TGTGCCACCGAGGTTCTCTATGGCTACACCTTC
.	TRBV19	TRBD2	TRBJ2-1	CASSIFGGGSYNEQFF	TGTGCCAGTAGTATATTTGGCGGGGGTTCCTACAATGAGCAGTTCTTC
.	TRBV5-1	TRBD1	TRBJ1-4	CASSPDRDEKLFF	TGCGCCAGCAGCCCCGACAGGGACGAAAAACTGTTTTTT
.	TRBV11-2	.	TRBJ2-7	CASSLGLAASYEQYF	TGTGCCAGCAGCTTAGGGCTGGCCGCTTCCTACGAGCAGTACTTC
.	TRBV7-9	TRBD2	TRBJ2-2	CASSLGTSGGVNTGELFF	TGTGCCAGCAGCTTGGGGACTAGCGGGGGTGTAAACACCGGGGAGCTGTTTTTT
.	TRBV18	.	TRBJ1-1	CASSSLREEAFF	TGTGCCAGCTCATCACTGAGGGAAGAAGCTTTCTTT
.	TRBV30	.	TRBJ2-1	CAWGGLPLTEQFF	TGTGCCTGGGGGGGACTTCCTCTGACTGAGCAGTTCTTC
.	TRBV18	.	TRBJ2-5	CASSSGQETQYF	TGTGCCAGCTCATCAGGGCAAGAGACCCAGTACTTC
.	TRBV10-3	.	TRBJ1-4	CAISESKQGSSREKLFF	TGTGCCATCAGTGAGTCGAAACAAGGTTCGTCGCGGGAAAAACTGTTTTTT
.	TRBV11-2	TRBD2	TRBJ2-3	CASHRAPRGGSTDTQYF	TGTGCCAGCCACCGGGCCCCGCGCGGGGGGAGCACAGATACGCAGTATTTT
once	TRBV4-3	.	TRBJ2-7	CASSPVRGYEQYF	TGCGCCAGCTCGCCCGTGCGCGGCTACGAGCAGTACTTC
.	TRBV19	TRBD1	TRBJ1-5	CASHYQGAYSQPQHF	TGTGCCTCGCACTACCAGGGGGCGTACAGTCAGCCCCAGCATTTT
.	TRBV5-1	TRBD2	TRBJ2-1	CASSRLAGVNEQFF	TGCGCCAGCAGCCGACTAGCGGGAGTCAATGAGCAGTTCTTC
.	TRBV15	.	TRBJ1-2	CATSRDVGNYGYTF	TGTGCCACCAGCAGAGATGTCGGGAACTATGGCTACACCTTC
.	TRBV12-5	.	TRBJ2-1	CASGLVGSLHNEQFF	TGTGCTAGTGGTTTGGTTGGCTCGTTGCACAATGAGCAGTTCTTC
.	TRBV19	TRBD2	TRBJ2-3	CASKPSGSADTQYF	TGTGCCAGTAAACCTAGCGGGAGCGCAGATACGCAGTATTTT
.	TRBV15	.	TRBJ1-5	CATSPEGNQPQHF	TGTGCCACCAGTCCGGAGGGCAATCAGCCCCAGCATTTT
.	TRBV6-2/TRBV6-3	TRBD2	TRBJ2-5	CASSYSIGAGGDETQYF	TGTGCCAGCAGTTACTCGATAGGCGCGGGGGGCGACGAGACCCAGTACTTC
.	TRBV5-1	.	TRBJ1-4	CASSLGGILGEKLFF	TGCGCCAGCAGCTTGGGAGGGATCCTTGGCGAAAAACTGTTTTTT
few	TRBV5-4	.	TRBJ2-7	CASSLWSGPSYEQYF	TGTGCCAGCAGCTTGTGGAGCGGGCCCTCCTACGAGCAGTACTTC
.	TRBV19	TRBD2	TRBJ2-5	CATGGGSWETQYF	TGTGCCACCGGGGGGGGGAGTTGGGAGACCCAGTACTTC
.	TRBV19	.	TRBJ1-5	CAAAGGRGQPQHF	TGTGCCGCCGCCGGGGGGCGAGGGCAGCCCCAGCATTTT
.	TRBV7-2	.	TRBJ1-5	CASSLGSGGHQPQHF	TGTGCCAGCAGCTTGGGCAGTGGAGGGCATCAGCCCCAGCATTTT
.	TRBV3-1/TRBV3-2	TRBD1	TRBJ1-2	CASSQVTGHYGYTF	TGTGCCAGCAGCCAGGTGACAGGGCACTATGGCTACACCTTC
.	TRBV18	.	TRBJ2-7	CASSLEQGNYEQYF	TGTGCCAGCTCACTAGAACAGGGAAACTACGAGCAGTACTTC
.	TRBV5-1	TRBD2	TRBJ2-1	CASSLGLAGGAFRNEQFF	TGCGCCAGCAGCTTGGGACTAGCGGGAGGGGCGTTTCGGAATGAGCAGTTCTTC
.	TRBV3-1/TRBV3-2	.	TRBJ1-4	CASSQPGTLNEKLFF	TGTGCCAGCAGCCAGCCGGGAACCCTAAATGAAAAACTGTTTTTT
.	TRBV9	TRBD2	TRBJ2-7	CASSVLAGPYEQYF	TGTGCCAGCAGCGTACTAGCGGGACCCTACGAGCAGTACTTC
.	TRBV15	.	TRBJ1-1	CATSGQGGTEAFF	TGTGCCACCAGCGGGCAGGGAGGCACTGAAGCTTTCTTT
.	TRBV27	.	TRBJ1-2	CASSQVPTVDGYTF	TGTGCCAGCAGCCAAGTCCCGACAGTTGATGGCTACACCTTC
.	TRBV14	.	TRBJ2-5	CASSQGGLQETQYF	TGTGCCAGCAGCCAGGGGGGTCTCCAAGAGACCCAGTACTTC
.	TRBV9	TRBD1	TRBJ2-3	CASSATGSGDTQYF	TGTGCCAGCAGCGCGACAGGGTCGGGGGATACGCAGTATTTT
once	TRBV7-9	.	TRBJ1-5	CASSGTSLNQPQHF	TGTGCCAGCAGCGGAACTAGCCTCAATCAGCCCCAGCATTTT
.	TRBV21-1	.	TRBJ1-2	CATLQGPYGYTF	TGTGCCACCTTACAGGGTCCCTATGGCTACACCTTC
.	TRBV5-6	TRBD2	TRBJ2-3	CASSLGAGVTDTQYF	TGTGCCAGCAGCTTGGGTGCGGGAGTCACAGATACGCAGTATTTT